Each of the 15 T cell receptor beta chains below was sequenced from the same sample in a study of cytomegalovirus exposure and HLA in healthy donors. PCR used 60 Vbeta primers and 13 Jbeta primers. Profiling relied on immunoSEQ multiplex PCR, and the TCRdb table lists in-frame clones only, not all of them. This sample has about 90,000 clones, with about three quarters found just once. The specimen was PBMCs. These receptors all stem from a boy aged 5-17 years in good health and CMV-seronegative.

V is TRBV7-6 and J is TRBJ2-7; 11 positions agree with TRBD2. Germline-derived CDR1 and CDR2 are SGHVS and FNYEAQ. The ends lost 5 bases at V and 5 bases at J; junction bases unmatched: 11. The CDR3 runs to 16 residues. CDR3: CASSDHVTSGNDEQYF. As DNA, the CDR3 is TGTGCCAGCAGCGACCACGTGACTAGCGGGAACGACGAGCAGTACTTC.

This clone occurred a few times. This sequence joins TRBV6-5 and TRBJ2-2, with TRBD1 matching over 8 bases. The CDR3 is 14 residues long. The ends lost 7 bases at V and 5 bases at J; junction bases unmatched: 6. The V gene's germline CDR1 is MNHEY and CDR2 SVGAGI. CDR3 sequence: CASNKRQGTGELFF. In DNA, the CDR3 is TGTGCCAGCAACAAGAGACAGGGGACCGGGGAGCTGTTTTTT.

The CDR3 here is CASSQIQGSYNEQFF. In DNA, the CDR3 is TGTGCCAGCAGCCAAATACAGGGCTCCTACAATGAGCAGTTCTTC. The chain employs TRBV4-2 and TRBJ2-1; possibly TRBD1 for D (6 bases). Trimming stripped 2 bases from V and 0 bases from J, with 8 bases between. CDR1 and CDR2 (germline): LGHNA, YNFKEQ. The CDR3 runs 15 residues.

This rearrangement joins TRBV18 to TRBJ1-5; no definite D call. V was pared by 6 bases and J by 4 bases, with 10 bases between. Germline values: CDR1 KGHSH, CDR2 LQKENI. The CDR3 is made up of 13 amino acids. CDR3 DNA: TGTGCCAGCTCCGACTACAGAAATCAGCCCCAGCATTTT. Protein: CASSDYRNQPQHF.

The genes are TRBV5-6 and TRBJ2-7, with D possibly being TRBD1 (5 bases). The CDR3 spans 12 residues. Trimming stripped 2 bases from V and 5 bases from J, with 8 bases between. CDR1 is SGHDT, CDR2 YYEEEE, per germline. The DNA for the CDR3 is TGTGCCAGCAGCTTTGCAGGGAACGAGCAGTACTTC. Residues: CASSFAGNEQYF.

The genes are TRBV27 and TRBJ1-1, with D tentatively TRBD1 (5 bases). Per germline, CDR1 MNHEY and CDR2 SMNVEV (reference sequence). The CDR3 loop spans 14 amino acids. V lost 6 bases to trimming and J lost 3 bases, with 14 bases between them. Here the CDR3 DNA reads TGTGCCAGCAGCCTACTTGGGGGGGACACTGAAGCTTTCTTT. Protein sequence: CASSLLGGDTEAFF.

This chain joins TRBV7-9 and TRBJ1-5; D is perhaps TRBD1 (5 bases). The CDR3 is made up of 15 amino acids. The V and J ends lost 3 bases and 2 bases respectively, with 11 bases between them. Looked up from germline, CDR1 is SEHNR and CDR2 is FQNEAQ (reference sequence). The DNA for the CDR3 is TGTGCCAGCAGCTTTGGAGGGGTAGGCAATCAGCCCCAGCATTTT. Amino acids: CASSFGGVGNQPQHF.

The chain has TRBV30 and TRBJ1-6; TRBD1 might be the D (5 bases). The CDR3 has 15 residues. Germline CDR1 is GTSNPN and CDR2 is SVGIG (reference sequence). Trimming took 5 bases from V and 7 from J, leaving 18 bases between them. CDR3: CAWHPTPGMNSPLHF. The CDR3 DNA reads TGTGCCTGGCACCCTACTCCAGGGATGAATTCACCCCTCCACTTT.

The V gene is TRBV2, the J gene TRBJ2-2, with D perhaps matching TRBD2 (6 bases). Germline V lookup: CDR1 SNHLY, CDR2 FYNNEI. The CDR3 covers 15 residues. V was pared by 3 bases and J by 3 bases, with 11 bases between. The CDR3 region is CASSESGVHTGELFF. CDR3 DNA: TGTGCCAGCAGTGAGTCGGGGGTTCACACCGGGGAGCTGTTTTTT.

The rearrangement uses TRBV5-1 and TRBJ2-1, with 7 nucleotides matching TRBD2. Trimming took 7 bases from V and 4 from J; bases not matched to a gene: 8. The germline V gene encodes CDR1 SGHRS and CDR2 YFSETQ. This CDR3 spans 14 amino acids. The CDR3 nucleotides read TGCGCCAGCGCGAACCGGGACTATTACAATGAGCAGTTCTTC. Protein product: CASANRDYYNEQFF.

The chain is built from TRBV6-1 and TRBJ2-7; TRBD1 matches 11 bases. Germline values: CDR1 MNHNS, CDR2 SASEGT. V shed 8 bases and J 4 bases; nucleotides not matched to a gene: 7. The CDR3 runs 14 residues. CDR3 amino acids: CASRVDRGPYEQYF. The CDR3 nucleotides are TGTGCCAGCCGTGTGGACAGGGGGCCGTACGAGCAGTACTTC.

The chain links TRBV11-2 to TRBJ1-2; 10 bases are shared with TRBD1. The CDR3 has 15 residues. With 4 bases clipped from V and 5 bases from J, the junction kept 7 bases outside the gene matches. Germline assignment: CDR1 SGHAT and CDR2 FQNNGV. The chain's CDR3 is CASSSSGTGEYGYTF. The CDR3 DNA follows: TGTGCCAGCAGCTCCTCCGGGACAGGGGAATATGGCTACACCTTC.

The CDR3 region has the DNA TGCGCCAGCAGTCGCATCGGGACAGGGATTGAGACCCAGTACTTC. It translates to CASSRIGTGIETQYF. J is TRBJ2-5 and V is TRBV23-1; TRBD1 aligns across 9 bases. TRBV23-1 is an ORF, with its function uncertain. With V trimmed by 4 bases and J by 5 bases, 8 bases remained unmatched. This CDR3 is 15 amino acids long.

This chain links TRBV5-4 with TRBJ1-2; the match to TRBD1 covers 7 bases. Germline CDR1 SGHNT, CDR2 YYREEE (reference sequence). Trimming removed 0 bases from V and 3 bases from J; junction bases left unmatched: 2. CDR3 size: 14 residues. As DNA, the CDR3 is TGTGCCAGCAGCTTGGGAGGGGGCGACTATGGCTACACCTTC. Protein: CASSLGGGDYGYTF.

V usage is TRBV18 and J usage is TRBJ1-6; 7 bases agree with TRBD1. V shed 5 bases and J 6 bases; nucleotides not matched to a gene: 4. Germline V gene sequence: CDR1 KGHSH, CDR2 LQKENI. The CDR3 consists of 14 residues. The CDR3 sequence: CASSTGVINSPLHF. The CDR3 region has the DNA TGTGCCAGCTCAACAGGGGTAATTAATTCACCCCTCCACTTT. Combining the CDR3 with reference TRBV18 and TRBJ1-6 gives the whole variable domain NAGVMQNPRHLVRRRGQEARLRCSPMKGHSHVYWYRQLPEEGLKFMVYLQKENIIDESGMPKERFSAEFPKEGPSILRIQQVVRGDSAAYFCASSTGVINSPLHFGNGTRLTVT.